A single sample is the source of the 17 T cell receptor beta chains below, sequenced in a study of blood T cell repertoires in COVID-19. Produced via immunoSEQ multiplex PCR; TCRdb's table is partial and in-frame only. The sample records hundreds of thousands of clones, 80% to 90% being singletons. The sequenced material came from peripheral blood. These receptors came from a woman in her thirties or forties with active or convalescent COVID-19.

This chain uses TRBV2 with TRBJ1-2; 10 nucleotides align to TRBD1. Per germline, CDR1 SNHLY and CDR2 FYNNEI. This CDR3 has 14 residues. V lost 8 bases to trimming and J lost 2 bases; unmatched junction nucleotides: 5. The CDR3 is CASGVDRGNYGYTF. In DNA, the CDR3 is TGTGCCAGCGGGGTGGACAGGGGGAACTATGGCTACACCTTC.

This clone has just one count. The junction shows a germline mismatch at one end, possibly a read error. The chain employs TRBV6-2 or TRBV6-3 and TRBJ2-5; 10 nucleotides align to TRBD2. The CDR3 is 17 residues long. CDR1 is MNHEY, CDR2 SVGEGT, per germline. The CDR3 reads CASSYWLAGGPQETQYF. The CDR3 bases are TGTGCCAGCAGCTACTGGTTAGCGGGGGGCCCCCAAGAGACCCAGTACTTC.

This chain joins TRBV2 and TRBJ1-2; 8 bases agree with TRBD1. Germline V gene lookup returns CDR1 SNHLY and CDR2 FYNNEI. V was pared by 10 bases and J by 4 bases, with 8 bases of the junction left unmatched. The CDR3 extends over 13 amino acids. The CDR3 protein is CATQAGGLYGYTF. CDR3 nucleotides: TGTGCCACCCAGGCAGGGGGCCTCTATGGCTACACCTTC.

The genes are TRBV3-1 (or the pseudogene TRBV3-2) and TRBJ2-3; 7 nucleotides agree with TRBD2. Germline loops: CDR1 LGHDT, CDR2 YNNKEL (reference sequence). V dropped 0 bases and J dropped 0; count of bases not matched to a gene: 12. The CDR3 extends over 19 amino acids. In nucleotides, the CDR3 is TGTGCCAGCAGCCAAGACCGGTTTTCGGCGGGAGCTAGCACAGATACGCAGTATTTT. Protein sequence: CASSQDRFSAGASTDTQYF.

The chain couples TRBV7-2 to TRBJ1-2; 7 bases map to TRBD1. Trimming cost V 7 bases and J 2 bases; bases outside gene matches: 1. The CDR3 covers 12 residues. Germline loops: CDR1 SGHTA, CDR2 FQGNSA. As DNA, the CDR3 is TGTGCCAGCACGGACAGGAACTATGGCTACACCTTC. Amino acids: CASTDRNYGYTF.

The chain recombines TRBV11-2 with TRBJ2-2, with D possibly TRBD2 on 5 matching bases. CDR1 and CDR2 from the germline V gene are SGHAT and FQNNGV. This CDR3 has 15 residues. Trimming cost V 7 bases and J 2 bases, with 14 bases left between them. CDR3 loop: CASNRGSSNTGELFF. The CDR3 bases are TGTGCCAGCAATCGAGGGTCATCAAACACCGGGGAGCTGTTTTTT.

CDR3 region: CASSFGLEETQYF. CDR3 DNA sequence: TGCGCCAGCAGCTTCGGACTCGAAGAGACCCAGTACTTC. The chain joins TRBV5-1 to TRBJ2-5, with a weak D call TRBD2 (5 bases). This CDR3 has 13 amino acids. The germline V gene has CDR1 SGHRS and CDR2 YFSETQ. Deletions cut 2 bases from V and 3 bases from J, with 8 bases between.

The chain has TRBV11-3 and TRBJ2-2, with D possibly matching TRBD2 (5 bases). V was trimmed by 2 bases and J by 2 bases, leaving 12 bases between them. Per the germline V gene, CDR1 is SGHNT and CDR2 is YENEEA. CDR3 length equals 16 residues. CDR3 sequence (DNA): TGTGCCAGCAGCTTACCTAGCCGATCAAACACCGGGGAGCTGTTTTTT. It specifies CASSLPSRSNTGELFF.

The rearrangement uses TRBV5-8 and TRBJ2-1; maybe TRBD2 (5 bases). Germline V lookup: CDR1 SGHTS, CDR2 YDEGEE. V lost 4 bases and J lost 6, with 11 bases in between. There are 13 residues in the CDR3. The CDR3, as DNA: TGTGCCAGCAGCCCCGGACTCCTCAATGAGCAGTTCTTC. It specifies CASSPGLLNEQFF.

The chain joins TRBV5-8 to TRBJ1-2; D is perhaps TRBD1 (5 bases). The germline V gene has CDR1 SGHTS and CDR2 YDEGEE. V shed 4 bases and J shed 2 bases, with 15 bases lying between them. This CDR3 is 15 amino acids long. The CDR3 DNA reads as TGTGCCAGCAGCGTCAGTCCAACAGGAAACTATGGCTACACCTTC. It is translated as CASSVSPTGNYGYTF.

This chain joins TRBV30 and TRBJ2-5; 7 nucleotides match TRBD2. Trimming took 4 bases from V and 7 from J; bases not matched to a gene: 9. Germline V lookup: CDR1 GTSNPN, CDR2 SVGIG (reference sequence). This CDR3 is built from 13 residues. The CDR3: CAWTSGLEGTQYF. DNA of the CDR3: TGTGCCTGGACTAGCGGTCTGGAGGGGACCCAGTACTTC.

The chain joins TRBV27 to TRBJ2-5; D perhaps matches TRBD1 (6 bases). The ends were cut back, 5 bases at V and 5 bases at J, with 9 bases in the middle. Germline V gene sequence: CDR1 MNHEY, CDR2 SMNVEV (reference sequence). The CDR3 totals 12 residues. The CDR3, as DNA: TGTGCCAGCAGTCCAGGGGTGGAGACCCAGTACTTC. It translates to CASSPGVETQYF.

The chain couples TRBV19 to TRBJ2-7; D perhaps matches TRBD2 (6 bases). The V gene lost 7 bases and the J gene lost 6 bases, with 16 bases spanning the gap. The CDR3 runs 13 residues. From germline, CDR1 is LNHDA and CDR2 SQIVND (reference sequence). CDR3 sequence: CASTQLGGGEQYF. The CDR3 DNA sequence: TGTGCCAGTACCCAGTTGGGGGGAGGCGAGCAGTACTTC.

V is TRBV28 and J is TRBJ1-2; no firm D call. The CDR3 contains 14 residues. Germline CDR1 MDHEN, CDR2 SYDVKM. V lost 2 bases and J 4 bases, leaving 11 bases between the germline ends. The CDR3 sequence: CASSLNTMVYGYTF. The DNA of the CDR3 is TGTGCCAGCAGTTTAAACACAATGGTCTATGGCTACACCTTC.

This sequence joins TRBV3-1 (or the pseudogene TRBV3-2) and TRBJ2-3, with 13 bases that match TRBD2. The CDR3 extends over 17 amino acids. Per the germline V gene, CDR1 is LGHDT and CDR2 is YNNKEL (reference sequence). V lost 0 bases and J lost 7; bases outside the gene matches: 7. The CDR3 DNA follows: TGTGCCAGCAGCCAAGATAAAGGACTAGCGGGAGTGAATACGCAGTATTTT. It specifies CASSQDKGLAGVNTQYF.

The V gene is TRBV4-2, the J gene TRBJ2-3; D is undetermined. This CDR3 has 17 amino acids. V was cut by 1 base and J by 0 bases, with 14 bases left in between. From germline, CDR1 is LGHNA and CDR2 YNFKEQ. CDR3 in amino acids: CASSQVSVATSTDTQYF. The CDR3 DNA follows: TGTGCCAGCAGCCAAGTTTCAGTAGCTACTAGCACAGATACGCAGTATTTT.

The V gene is TRBV28, the J gene TRBJ2-2; possibly TRBD1 for D (6 bases). The CDR3 spans 14 residues. Looked up from germline, CDR1 is MDHEN and CDR2 is SYDVKM. Trimming took 8 bases from V and 1 from J, leaving 11 bases between them. In DNA form, the CDR3 reads TGTGCCAGCCTCTCGACAGGGAACACCGGGGAGCTGTTTTTT. Its translation is CASLSTGNTGELFF.